The 28 T cell receptor beta chains in this list originate from one sample, sequenced in a study of control samples from healthy donors and cancer patients. Assay used: immunoSEQ multiplex PCR; TCRdb lists only in-frame clones, some missing. The sample contains some 150,000 clones, under 95% of which appear only once. What was sequenced was blood. Receptors were obtained from a man younger than 35 in good health.

This clone was counted once. The rearrangement uses TRBV7-2 and TRBJ2-3, with 7 nucleotides matching TRBD1. Germline loops: CDR1 SGHTA, CDR2 FQGNSA. The CDR3 length is 18 residues. The V and J ends lost 1 base and 1 base, in that order; junction bases with no gene match: 11. The CDR3 bases are TGTGCCAGCAGCTTAGGGTGGGGGACAGCTTATCGCACAGATACGCAGTATTTT. It codes for CASSLGWGTAYRTDTQYF.

The chain uses TRBV4-1 and TRBJ1-3; no firm D call. V dropped 4 bases and J dropped 0 bases, with 10 bases sitting between them. The germline V gene encodes CDR1 MGHRA and CDR2 YSYEKL. The CDR3 has 15 residues. In nucleotides, the CDR3 is TGCGCCAGCAGCCCTGGACGGACCTCTGGAAACACCATATATTTT. Amino acid sequence: CASSPGRTSGNTIYF.

V is TRBV28 and J is TRBJ1-1, with D perhaps TRBD1 (5 bases). The germline V and J ends were trimmed by 6 bases and 6 bases, with 14 bases remaining between them. This CDR3 contains 13 residues. Germline-derived CDR1 and CDR2 are MDHEN and SYDVKM. CDR3 in amino acids: CASRNTGYAEAFF. In nucleotides, the CDR3 is TGTGCCAGCAGGAATACAGGTTATGCTGAAGCTTTCTTT.

The genes are TRBV4-2 and TRBJ2-3; 8 bases line up with TRBD2. The CDR3 covers 15 residues. Germline CDR1 is LGHNA and CDR2 is YNFKEQ. Unmatched junction bases numbered 3, after V lost 4 bases and J lost 0 bases. Here the CDR3 DNA reads TGTGCCAGCAGCCCAACTAGCGGAAGCACAGATACGCAGTATTTT. As protein: CASSPTSGSTDTQYF.

The V call is TRBV7-3, the J call TRBJ1-1, with D unclear. V lost 1 base to trimming and J lost 1 base, with 4 bases between them. CDR1 and CDR2 (germline): SGHTA, FQGTGA. The length of the CDR3 is 13 residues. CDR3 loop: CASSLNGNTEAFF. The CDR3 nucleotides read TGTGCCAGCAGCTTAAATGGGAACACTGAAGCTTTCTTT.

This clone was picked up a small number of times. The chain links TRBV6-2 or TRBV6-3 to TRBJ1-6; perhaps TRBD1 as D (5 bases). CDR3 size: 16 residues. The germline V gene encodes CDR1 MNHEY and CDR2 SVGEGT. The V gene lost 2 bases and the J gene lost 7 bases, with 15 bases spanning the gap. CDR3 amino acids: CASSYPLRRGNSPLHF. CDR3 nucleotides: TGTGCCAGCAGTTACCCCCTTCGCCGGGGGAATTCACCCCTCCACTTT.

This chain uses TRBV19 with TRBJ2-3; D might be TRBD1 (5 bases). There are 14 residues in the CDR3. Between the trimmed V and J ends, which lost 3 bases and 5 bases, there was a span of 12 bases. Germline V CDR1 and CDR2: LNHDA, SQIVND (reference sequence). CDR3: CASSMQGLGDTQYF. DNA of the CDR3: TGTGCCAGTAGTATGCAGGGATTAGGAGATACGCAGTATTTT.

V is TRBV12-3 or TRBV12-4 and J is TRBJ1-6, with D unclear. V shed 3 bases and J shed 6 bases, with 6 bases lying between them. The CDR3 consists of 13 residues. CDR3 DNA: TGTGCCAGCAGTTTTGGCTTTAATTCACCCCTCCACTTT. Translating it yields CASSFGFNSPLHF.

The chain has TRBV19 and TRBJ2-1, with 12 positions matching TRBD1. The CDR3 has 14 amino acids. Germline CDR1 reads LNHDA; CDR2 reads SQIVND (reference sequence). The ends lost 4 bases at V and 10 bases at J; junction bases unmatched: 5. In DNA, the CDR3 is TGTGCCAGTAGTAACCGGGACAGGGGGCAGGAGCAGTTCTTC. Encoded protein: CASSNRDRGQEQFF.

The chain links TRBV20-1 to TRBJ1-2; D is unresolved. Trimming took off 6 bases at V and 4 bases at J, with 6 bases between the two ends. CDR1 and CDR2 (germline): DFQATT, SNEGSKA (reference sequence). The CDR3 runs to 10 residues. In DNA form, the CDR3 reads TGCAGTGCCCCCACCTATGGCTACACCTTC. Its protein is CSAPTYGYTF.

The chain joins TRBV6-5 to TRBJ1-1; D gene unclear. Germline V lookup: CDR1 MNHEY, CDR2 SVGAGI. Trimming cost V 0 bases and J 0 bases, with 8 bases left between them. The CDR3 runs 15 residues. The CDR3: CASSYSIIVNTEAFF. The CDR3 region has the DNA TGTGCCAGCAGTTACTCGATCATTGTGAACACTGAAGCTTTCTTT.

V gene TRBV7-9 combines with J gene TRBJ1-3; D ambiguous. Deletions cut 4 bases from V and 5 bases from J, with 12 bases between. Germline V CDR1 and CDR2: SEHNR, FQNEAQ (reference sequence). There are 14 residues in the CDR3. The CDR3 coding sequence is TGTGCCAGCAGCTCCCCGTTGGCTCGAAACACCATATATTTT. Its translation is CASSSPLARNTIYF.

The chain is built from TRBV11-2 and TRBJ2-5; D not resolved. V was trimmed by 5 bases and J by 5 bases, leaving 15 bases between them. CDR1 is SGHAT, CDR2 FQNNGV, per germline. The CDR3 is made up of 14 amino acids. In DNA form, the CDR3 reads TGTGCCAGCAGCCCTCCCTTGCAGTGGGAGACCCAGTACTTC. Its protein product is CASSPPLQWETQYF.

This chain joins TRBV5-1 and TRBJ1-1; D unresolved. V dropped 0 bases and J dropped 7 bases, with 7 bases sitting between them. The CDR3 runs to 12 residues. Per the germline V gene, CDR1 is SGHRS and CDR2 is YFSETQ. CDR3 in DNA: TGCGCCAGCAGCTTGGGCGGGGATGAAGCTTTCTTT. This gives the protein CASSLGGDEAFF.

The chain carries TRBV30 and TRBJ1-2; D perhaps matches TRBD1 (6 bases). The CDR3 contains 13 residues. The germline CDR1 and CDR2 sequences are GTSNPN and SVGIG (reference sequence). The V gene lost 2 bases and the J gene lost 4 bases, with 11 bases spanning the gap. The CDR3 region is CAWSKGGCYGYTF. DNA of the CDR3: TGTGCCTGGAGTAAGGGGGGGTGCTATGGCTACACCTTC. The complete variable domain, with remaining parts taken from reference TRBV30 and TRBJ1-2, reads SQTIHQWPATLVQPVGSPLSLECTVEGTSNPNLYWYRQAAGRGLQLLFYSVGIGQISSEVPQNLSASRPQDRQFILSSKKLLLSDSGFYLCAWSKGGCYGYTFGSGTRLTVV.

This sequence joins TRBV9 and TRBJ1-6; a weak D match, TRBD1 (5 bases). Germline V gene lookup returns CDR1 SGDLS and CDR2 YYNGEE. V lost 0 bases to trimming and J lost 14 bases, with 12 bases between them. This CDR3 region has 13 residues. CDR3 amino acids: CASSVGGEGTLHF. The DNA for the CDR3 is TGTGCCAGCAGCGTAGGGGGCGAAGGGACCCTCCACTTT.

This rearrangement joins TRBV29-1 to TRBJ1-1; the D is unclear. This CDR3 contains 12 residues. Between the trimmed V and J ends, which lost 3 bases and 4 bases, there was a span of 9 bases. CDR1 SQVTM and CDR2 ANQGSEA come from the germline V gene. Here the CDR3 reads CSVDAGITEAFF. The CDR3, as DNA: TGCAGCGTTGATGCGGGGATCACTGAAGCTTTCTTT.

The V and J genes are TRBV4-3 and TRBJ2-3; D gene ambiguous. The ends were cut back, 5 bases at V and 4 bases at J, with 13 bases in the middle. The CDR3 loop spans 14 amino acids. Germline CDR1 LGHNA, CDR2 YSLEER. The CDR3 DNA follows: TGCGCCAGCAGCGAATGGGCCAGTTCAGATACGCAGTATTTT. The encoded protein is CASSEWASSDTQYF.

J is TRBJ2-7 and V is TRBV2; no reliable D call. Germline V gene lookup returns CDR1 SNHLY and CDR2 FYNNEI. The CDR3 runs to 14 residues. Trimming shortened V by 5 bases and J by 2 bases, and 13 bases separated the two germline ends. CDR3 coding DNA: TGTGCCAGCAGTATTACAACTCAAACCTACGAGCAGTACTTC. Its translation: CASSITTQTYEQYF.

The chain recombines TRBV27 with TRBJ2-7; D uncertain. This CDR3 is 15 amino acids long. Per germline, CDR1 MNHEY and CDR2 SMNVEV (reference sequence). V was clipped by 0 bases and J by 2 bases, with 11 bases between them. The CDR3 sequence is CASSLSADGPYEQYF. Here the CDR3 DNA reads TGTGCCAGCAGTTTATCCGCCGACGGCCCCTACGAGCAGTACTTC.

The chain has TRBV9 and TRBJ2-7; unclear D gene. CDR3 size: 14 residues. Germline V gene sequence: CDR1 SGDLS, CDR2 YYNGEE. V shed 0 bases and J shed 0 bases, with 7 bases lying between them. CDR3 protein: CASSVEWDSYEQYF. CDR3 bases: TGTGCCAGCAGCGTAGAGTGGGACTCCTACGAGCAGTACTTC.

The CDR3 protein is CASSLESARPTEAFF. Written as DNA, the CDR3 is TGTGCCAGCAGCTTAGAGAGCGCGAGGCCCACTGAAGCTTTCTTT. The chain combines TRBV7-9 with TRBJ1-1; the D is unclear. The V gene's germline CDR1 is SEHNR and CDR2 FQNEAQ (reference sequence). CDR3 size: 15 residues. V was clipped by 1 base and J by 4 bases, with 13 bases between them.

This clone has a single count. The V gene is TRBV29-1, the J gene TRBJ1-1, with 7 positions matching TRBD1. Germline trimming cut 6 bases from V and 7 bases from J; bases unmatched to any gene: 11. Germline V CDR1 and CDR2: SQVTM, ANQGSEA. The CDR3 length is 13 residues. CDR3 bases: TGCAGCGTAGACGTGACAGGGACGGATGAAGCTTTCTTT. Its protein product is CSVDVTGTDEAFF.

The chain recombines TRBV18 with TRBJ1-3; 7 bases are shared with TRBD1. CDR1 is KGHSH and CDR2 is LQKENI in the germline V gene. V lost 4 bases and J lost 1; bases outside the gene matches: 7. This CDR3 region has 16 residues. The CDR3 DNA is TGTGCCAGCTCACAACCCACAGGGGCTTCTGGAAACACCATATATTTT. The encoded protein is CASSQPTGASGNTIYF.

The chain uses TRBV28 and TRBJ1-5; 8 bases are a match to TRBD1. J was trimmed by 0 bases and V by 6 bases; bases with no gene match: 7. The CDR3 runs to 16 residues. Germline lookup yields CDR1 MDHEN and CDR2 SYDVKM. The CDR3 sequence is CASRGTGMNSNQPQHF. In DNA form, the CDR3 reads TGTGCCAGCAGGGGGACAGGAATGAATAGCAATCAGCCCCAGCATTTT. The full variable domain, rest sourced from reference TRBV28 and TRBJ1-5, is DVKVTQSSRYLVKRTGEKVFLECVQDMDHENMFWYRQDPGLGLRLIYFSYDVKMKEKGDIPEGYSVSREKKERFSLILESASTNQTSMYLCASRGTGMNSNQPQHFGDGTRLSIL.

V usage is TRBV7-2 and J usage is TRBJ2-7; no reliable D call. The CDR3 extends over 14 amino acids. Trimming stripped 2 bases from V and 6 bases from J, with 14 bases between. The V gene's germline CDR1 is SGHTA and CDR2 FQGNSA. The DNA for the CDR3 is TGTGCCAGCAGCTTAATCCTCTCGGGCAGCGAGCAGTACTTC. Amino acid sequence: CASSLILSGSEQYF.

The chain links TRBV30 to TRBJ1-1, with D tentatively TRBD1 (5 bases). This CDR3 is built from 14 residues. Germline CDR1 and CDR2: GTSNPN and SVGIG (reference sequence). Trimming shortened V by 1 base and J by 0 bases, and 9 bases separated the two germline ends. The CDR3 DNA reads TGTGCCTGGAGTGCGACAGTCATGAACACTGAAGCTTTCTTT. Translated, it gives CAWSATVMNTEAFF. Variable domain in full (rest from reference TRBV30 and TRBJ1-1): SQTIHQWPATLVQPVGSPLSLECTVEGTSNPNLYWYRQAAGRGLQLLFYSVGIGQISSEVPQNLSASRPQDRQFILSSKKLLLSDSGFYLCAWSATVMNTEAFFGQGTRLTVV.

The genes are TRBV7-9 and TRBJ2-7, with 10 nucleotides matching TRBD1. The CDR3 is 17 amino acids. V lost 2 bases, J lost 3 bases, and 10 bases stayed unmatched. Looked up from germline, CDR1 is SEHNR and CDR2 is FQNEAQ (reference sequence). CDR3 nucleotide sequence: TGTGCCAGCAGCTTAATCGAGACCTGGGACAGGGGCTACGAGCAGTACTTC. Translated, it gives CASSLIETWDRGYEQYF.